This T cell receptor beta chain was captured by sequencing in a study of STAT5B mutations in CD4+ large granular lymphocyte leukemia. Looking at the study overall: Among healthy donors, a particular HLA allele went with more CDR3 'QG' motifs. The study, taken as a whole, reports: 8/27 top patient clones versus 2/35 control clones were TRBV06-family. Without putative leukemic clones, patient CD4-sorted repertoires remained more clonal than healthy CD4+ repertoires.

Deletions cut 1 base from V and 0 bases from J, with 7 bases between. This CDR3 region has 14 residues. Germline CDR1 and CDR2: SGHKS and YYEKEE (reference sequence). The assay was immunoSEQ multiplex PCR, and TCRdb's table has in-frame clones only and misses some. The table records under 25,000 clones, around three quarters of them present only once. Sample share makes this clone medium-sized (0.01 to 0.1%). As yet, its antigen is unknown. J is TRBJ1-1 and V is TRBV5-5, with D uncertain. What was sequenced was CD4+ T cells from blood buffy coats. The clonotype was recovered from a human donor in good health. The CDR3 DNA follows: TGTGCCAGCAGCTTGCAACGCATGAACACTGAAGCTTTCTTT. Protein: CASSLQRMNTEAFF.